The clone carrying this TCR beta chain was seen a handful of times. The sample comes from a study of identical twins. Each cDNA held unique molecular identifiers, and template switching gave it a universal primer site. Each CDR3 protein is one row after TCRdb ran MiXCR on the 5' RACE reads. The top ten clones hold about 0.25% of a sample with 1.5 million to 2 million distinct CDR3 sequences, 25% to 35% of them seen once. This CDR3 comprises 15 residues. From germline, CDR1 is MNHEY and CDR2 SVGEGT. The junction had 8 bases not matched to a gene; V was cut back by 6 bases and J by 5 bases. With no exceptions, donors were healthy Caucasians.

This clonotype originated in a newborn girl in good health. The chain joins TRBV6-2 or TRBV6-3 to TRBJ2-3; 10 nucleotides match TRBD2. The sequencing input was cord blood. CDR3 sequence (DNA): TGTGCCAGCAGACCAAGCGGGAGGGCCGAAGATACGCAGTATTTT. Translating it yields CASRPSGRAEDTQYF.